The subject of this entry is one T cell receptor beta chain. The antigen this receptor binds is unknown. Base qualities are missing; no much larger clone stands one base away. This sample is part of a study of T cell changes during pregnancy in multiple sclerosis (dated by TCRdb to the late 2010s). Study-wide context: Changes in the T cell repertoire over the course of pregnancy were examined in this study in women with multiple sclerosis.

The library was obtained by the immunoSEQ multiplex PCR assay. This immuneACCESS table, as held by TCRdb, lists in-frame sequences with V and J called but not all clones. Of the missing ones, under half trace to an unresolved V gene in checked studies; the others have no known cause. This sample comprises nearly 20,000 clones, 86% of them detected only once. In total, the top ten clones hold roughly 6% of the sample. The sequenced sample was CD8+ T cells from peripheral blood mononuclear cells, obtained in the third trimester of pregnancy. This TCR was sampled from a female donor in good health, enrolled as a control in a pregnancy study.

This receptor carries the CDR3 CASSEGPTTFSYEQYF. The sequenced DNA: TGTGCCAGCAGTGAAGGGCCGACTACCTTCTCCTACGAGCAGTACTTC. In this chain, TRBV2 is recombined with TRBJ2-7; the best D guess is TRBD2, with 5 bases matching. V and J lose 1 base and 0 bases, and a span of 13 bases separates them. There are 16 amino acids in the CDR3, from cysteine to phenylalanine inclusive. Here the CDR3 DNA is all that survives: 48 bases in frame from base 1. CDR1 is given as SNHLY and CDR2 as FYNNEI, both from the germline V gene.